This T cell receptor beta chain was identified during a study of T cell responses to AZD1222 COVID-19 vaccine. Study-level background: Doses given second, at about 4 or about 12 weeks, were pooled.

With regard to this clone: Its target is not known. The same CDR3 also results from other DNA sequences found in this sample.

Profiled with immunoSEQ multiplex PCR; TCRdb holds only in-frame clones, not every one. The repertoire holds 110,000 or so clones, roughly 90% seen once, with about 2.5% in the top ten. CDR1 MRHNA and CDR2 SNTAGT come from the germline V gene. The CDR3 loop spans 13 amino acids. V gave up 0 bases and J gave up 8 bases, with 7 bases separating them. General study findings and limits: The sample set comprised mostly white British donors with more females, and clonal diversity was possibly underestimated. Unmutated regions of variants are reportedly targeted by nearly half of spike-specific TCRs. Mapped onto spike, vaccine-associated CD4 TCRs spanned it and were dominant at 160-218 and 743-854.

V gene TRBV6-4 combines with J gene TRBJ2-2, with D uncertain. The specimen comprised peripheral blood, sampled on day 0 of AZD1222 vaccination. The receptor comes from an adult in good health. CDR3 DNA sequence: TGTGCCAGCAGTGACTCAAGTACGGGGGAGCTGTTTTTT. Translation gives CASSDSSTGELFF.